This T cell receptor (beta chain) was found in a study of PD-L1 blockade in urothelial cancer. The authors spiked synthetic TCR analog templates into each PCR. The data were produced by immunoSEQ multiplex PCR, yet TCRdb's version contains in-frame clones alone and is incomplete. The table includes roughly 52,000 clones, 75% to 85% detected once. V was shortened by 5 bases and J by 0 bases, with 10 bases between the two germline ends. The germline V gene encodes CDR1 SGHRS and CDR2 YFSETQ. The CDR3 extends over 14 amino acids. Time point reported: pretreatment peripheral blood. This receptor was taken from a man in his 70s with urothelial cancer. This rearrangement joins TRBV5-1 to TRBJ2-3, with D possibly being TRBD2 (5 bases). This sample comprised PBMCs, obtained around atezolizumab (anti-PD-L1) treatment. The CDR3 region has the DNA TGCGCCAGCAGTTCAGCGGTTAGCACAGATACGCAGTATTTT. Protein: CASSSAVSTDTQYF.